These 30 T cell receptor beta chains were sequenced from one sample in a study of OX40 agonist ivuxolimab in advanced cancers. Using immunoSEQ multiplex PCR, the repertoire was profiled, and TCRdb retains in-frame clones only, with some absent. The sample includes tens of thousands of clones, around 80% of them seen just once. Sequenced material: CD4+ or CD8+ T cells sorted from blood, taken in a trial of the OX40 agonist ivuxolimab. These receptors came from an adult with an advanced solid tumor such as melanoma, head and neck, liver or kidney cancer.

The chain carries TRBV19 and TRBJ2-4; 8 bases fit TRBD1. The germline V gene encodes CDR1 LNHDA and CDR2 SQIVND (reference sequence). This CDR3 has 13 residues. V dropped 6 bases and J dropped 7; count of bases not matched to a gene: 5. Written as DNA, the CDR3 is TGTGCCAGTAGGAGGGACAGGCGGAACATTCAGTACTTC. Translating gives CASRRDRRNIQYF.

This sequence joins TRBV7-9 and TRBJ2-7, with TRBD1 matching 9 bases. The CDR3 runs to 17 residues. Per the germline V gene, CDR1 is SEHNR and CDR2 is FQNEAQ (reference sequence). V dropped 1 base and J dropped 2; count of bases not matched to a gene: 9. The CDR3 region has the DNA TGTGCCAGCAGCTTAGTAGTAGCCGGGACAGGGCCCTACGAGCAGTACTTC. It codes for CASSLVVAGTGPYEQYF.

J is TRBJ2-5 and V is TRBV5-4, with 11 bases aligning to TRBD1. V was pared by 3 bases and J by 5 bases, with 6 bases of the junction left unmatched. The CDR3 has 15 residues. Germline V gene data show CDR1 as SGHNT and CDR2 as YYREEE (reference sequence). CDR3 sequence: CASSSSDRGHETQYF. Here the CDR3 DNA reads TGTGCCAGCAGCTCCTCGGACAGGGGGCACGAGACCCAGTACTTC.

This clone was seen a few times. The gene calls are TRBV30 and TRBJ1-2; the match to TRBD1 covers 7 bases. The germline V gene has CDR1 GTSNPN and CDR2 SVGIG (reference sequence). The CDR3 has 13 amino acids. Trimming cost V 1 base and J 8 bases; bases outside gene matches: 7. The CDR3 region has the DNA TGTGCCTGGAGTGCAGACAGGGTGGGCGGCTACACCTTC. This gives the protein CAWSADRVGGYTF.

The chain combines TRBV10-2 with TRBJ1-3, with no clear D. Germline V gene lookup returns CDR1 WSHSY and CDR2 SAAADI. Trimming removed 0 bases from V and 4 bases from J, with 13 bases in between. The length of the CDR3 is 16 residues. The CDR3 DNA sequence: TGCGCCAGCAGTGAGTCGCGCCGCTCGGGAGGAAACACCATATATTTT. Protein product: CASSESRRSGGNTIYF.

The genes are TRBV5-1 and TRBJ2-7; D gene unclear. CDR1 and CDR2 from the germline V gene are SGHRS and YFSETQ. This CDR3 has 13 amino acids. V was pared by 0 bases and J by 5 bases, with 9 bases between. The CDR3 here is CASSLAGINEQYF. CDR3 nucleotide sequence: TGCGCCAGCAGCTTGGCGGGTATCAACGAGCAGTACTTC.

The gene calls are TRBV6-5 and TRBJ1-1, with D uncertain. This CDR3 contains 11 residues. The germline CDR1 and CDR2 sequences are MNHEY and SVGAGI. Trimming pared 2 bases from V and 11 bases from J, leaving 9 bases between. The chain's CDR3 is CASSYAEEAFF. The CDR3 DNA is TGTGCCAGCAGTTACGCGGAAGAGGCTTTCTTT.

The chain carries TRBV7-9 and TRBJ2-1; D gene uncertain. The CDR3 is 13 residues long. Trimming stripped 5 bases from V and 9 bases from J, with 14 bases between. Per the germline V gene, CDR1 is SEHNR and CDR2 is FQNEAQ (reference sequence). The CDR3 spells CASSPRTALEQFF. In nucleotides, the CDR3 is TGTGCCAGCAGCCCGAGGACCGCTCTTGAGCAGTTCTTC.

The J gene is TRBJ1-5, the V gene TRBV7-9; D is undetermined. The CDR3 runs 14 residues. The germline V gene has CDR1 SEHNR and CDR2 FQNEAQ (reference sequence). Trimming shortened V by 4 bases and J by 8 bases, and 15 bases separated the two germline ends. The CDR3 nucleotides read TGTGCCAGCAGCTCCCCCTATGATAGGGAGCCCCAGCATTTT. This sequence encodes CASSSPYDREPQHF. The complete variable domain, with remaining parts taken from reference TRBV7-9 and TRBJ1-5, reads DTGVSQNPRHKITKRGQNVTFRCDPISEHNRLYWYRQTLGQGPEFLTYFQNEAQLEKSRLLSDRFSAERPKGSFSTLEIQRTEQGDSAMYLCASSSPYDREPQHFGDGTRLSIL.

The chain couples TRBV6-1 to TRBJ1-6; D is perhaps TRBD1 (5 bases). Trimming stripped 7 bases from V and 10 bases from J, with 14 bases between. The CDR3 loop spans 13 amino acids. Per germline, CDR1 MNHNS and CDR2 SASEGT. The CDR3 coding sequence is TGTGCCAGCAAGCGGGACCGGGGATCACCCCTCCACTTT. Its translation is CASKRDRGSPLHF.

The chain has TRBV7-2 and TRBJ1-6; D might be TRBD1 (6 bases). V lost 1 base, J lost 0 bases, and 10 bases lay in between. CDR3 length: 17 residues. Germline values: CDR1 SGHTA, CDR2 FQGNSA. Here the CDR3 reads CASSLGRGTSYNSPLHF. Here the CDR3 DNA reads TGTGCCAGCAGCTTAGGCAGGGGCACCTCCTATAATTCACCCCTCCACTTT.

J is TRBJ1-1 and V is TRBV9; TRBD1 might be the D (5 bases). The germline V and J ends were trimmed by 3 bases and 2 bases, with 11 bases remaining between them. Looked up from germline, CDR1 is SGDLS and CDR2 is YYNGEE. CDR3 length: 14 amino acids. CDR3 sequence reads: CASSARRENTEAFF. The CDR3 nucleotides read TGTGCCAGCAGCGCGCGCAGGGAAAACACTGAAGCTTTCTTT.

There are a few counts of this clone. The junction departs from germline at one end; a sequencing error may be responsible. The rearrangement links TRBV6-1 to TRBJ2-7, with a tentative D call TRBD2 (5 bases). The CDR3 sequence is 13 residues long. Per the germline V gene, CDR1 is MNHNS and CDR2 is SASEGT. The CDR3 here is CASSAREWERAHF. CDR3 nucleotides: TGTGCCAGCAGTGCAAGGGAATGGGAGCGAGCACACTTC.

This clone was found a few times. V usage is TRBV5-8 and J usage is TRBJ2-6, with D possibly TRBD1 on 6 matching bases. CDR1 SGHTS and CDR2 YDEGEE come from the germline V gene. V gave up 3 bases and J gave up 0 bases, with 10 bases separating them. CDR3 length: 16 amino acids. CDR3 DNA sequence: TGTGCCAGCAGCTCTTACAGGGACTCTGGGGCCAACGTCCTGACTTTC. It encodes CASSSYRDSGANVLTF.

The chain is built from TRBV2 and TRBJ1-6, with 8 bases that match TRBD1. The V gene end was trimmed by 9 bases and the J gene end by 6 bases; junction bases not matched to a gene: 4. The CDR3 has 13 residues. From germline, CDR1 is SNHLY and CDR2 FYNNEI. The CDR3 sequence: CASTGQGNSPLHF. CDR3 DNA: TGTGCCAGTACTGGACAGGGTAATTCACCCCTCCACTTT.

This chain connects TRBV9 to TRBJ2-4; D is possibly TRBD1 or TRBD2 (6 bases each). The CDR3 spans 14 residues. Trimming left V 0 bases short and J 5 bases short, with 9 bases between. Germline V lookup: CDR1 SGDLS, CDR2 YYNGEE. For the CDR3, the DNA is TGTGCCAGCAGCGTAGTGGGGGGCGAAAACATTCAGTACTTC. It is translated as CASSVVGGENIQYF. Using reference TRBV9 and TRBJ2-4 for the parts outside the CDR3, the full variable domain is DSGVTQTPKHLITATGQRVTLRCSPRSGDLSVYWYQQSLDQGLQFLIQYYNGEERAKGNILERFSAQQFPDLHSELNLSSLELGDSALYFCASSVVGGENIQYFGAGTRLSVL.

This chain joins TRBV29-1 and TRBJ2-2, with 11 bases aligning to TRBD2. There are 15 residues in the CDR3. Germline values: CDR1 SQVTM, CDR2 ANQGSEA. With V trimmed by 8 bases and J by 4 bases, 9 bases remained unmatched. CDR3 amino acids: CSSLGTSGSTGELFF. CDR3 sequence (DNA): TGCAGCTCCCTGGGGACTAGCGGTTCCACCGGGGAGCTGTTTTTT.

This clone has only a few counts. V usage is TRBV5-1 and J usage is TRBJ1-1; D perhaps matches TRBD1 (6 bases). The ends were cut back, 1 base at V and 6 bases at J, with 10 bases in the middle. Germline loops: CDR1 SGHRS, CDR2 YFSETQ. This CDR3 comprises 13 residues. The CDR3 region is CASSLWGQAEAFF. The CDR3, as DNA: TGCGCCAGCAGCTTGTGGGGGCAGGCTGAAGCTTTCTTT.

This clone was seen once. The chain couples TRBV5-6 to TRBJ2-3; 7 bases are shared with TRBD2. V was pared by 4 bases and J by 4 bases, with 9 bases of the junction left unmatched. The CDR3 is made up of 15 amino acids. Per the germline V gene, CDR1 is SGHDT and CDR2 is YYEEEE. The CDR3 region has the DNA TGTGCCAGCAGCGGCTACAGCGCGGGGGCAGATACGCAGTATTTT. Translated: CASSGYSAGADTQYF.

This clone was seen a few times. The chain combines TRBV4-1 with TRBJ2-2, with unresolved D. V lost 1 base and J lost 7, with 16 bases in between. The CDR3 length is 16 residues. Germline assignment: CDR1 MGHRA and CDR2 YSYEKL. The CDR3 region is CASSQGHRRVDGELFF. In DNA, the CDR3 is TGCGCCAGCAGCCAAGGTCATCGAAGGGTGGACGGGGAGCTGTTTTTT.

The rearrangement links TRBV7-2 to TRBJ2-3, with TRBD2 matching over 7 bases. After removal of 1 base from V and 5 bases from J, the junction contained 6 bases not matched to a gene. This CDR3 region has 15 residues. Germline CDR1 is SGHTA and CDR2 is FQGNSA. In DNA form, the CDR3 reads TGTGCCAGCAGCTTAGGCGGGGAGGGCCAAGATACGCAGTATTTT. Protein product: CASSLGGEGQDTQYF. The whole variable domain, filled in from reference TRBV7-2 and TRBJ2-3, reads GAGVSQSPSNKVTEKGKDVELRCDPISGHTALYWYRQSLGQGLEFLIYFQGNSAPDKSGLPSDRFSAERTGGSVSTLTIQRTQQEDSAVYLCASSLGGEGQDTQYFGPGTRLTVL.

The rearrangement joins TRBV10-1 to TRBJ1-2; TRBD1 aligns across 10 bases. The junction had 5 bases not matched to a gene; V was cut back by 6 bases and J by 7 bases. Germline CDR1 and CDR2: WNHNN and SYGVQD (reference sequence). This CDR3 has 13 residues. The CDR3 is CASSPGDRGGYTF. CDR3 sequence (DNA): TGCGCCAGCAGCCCAGGGGACAGGGGTGGCTACACCTTC.

This chain joins TRBV7-9 and TRBJ1-6, with 8 bases identical to TRBD1. Per the germline V gene, CDR1 is SEHNR and CDR2 is FQNEAQ (reference sequence). The CDR3 contains 16 residues. V shed 10 bases, J shed 1 base, and the junction held 9 bases outside the gene matches. The CDR3 sequence: CATDNQGASYNSPLHF. In DNA, the CDR3 is TGTGCCACCGACAATCAGGGGGCATCCTATAATTCACCCCTCCACTTT.

The chain employs TRBV5-1 and TRBJ2-7; tentatively, D is TRBD1 (6 bases). The CDR3 covers 12 residues. Between the trimmed V and J ends, which lost 2 bases and 5 bases, there was a span of 8 bases. CDR1 and CDR2 from the germline V gene are SGHRS and YFSETQ. CDR3 region: CASSFYRDEQYF. DNA of the CDR3: TGCGCCAGCAGCTTCTACAGGGACGAGCAGTACTTC. Filled out from reference TRBV5-1 and TRBJ2-7, the complete variable domain reads KAGVTQTPRYLIKTRGQQVTLSCSPISGHRSVSWYQQTPGQGLQFLFEYFSETQRNKGNFPGRFSGRQFSNSRSEMNVSTLELGDSALYLCASSFYRDEQYFGPGTRLTVT.

This clone has a single count. This sequence joins TRBV6-8 and TRBJ2-5; 9 nucleotides match TRBD1. The CDR3 totals 16 residues. V lost 0 bases to trimming and J lost 2 bases; unmatched junction nucleotides: 4. Germline CDR1 reads MNHGY; CDR2 reads SAAAGT. The CDR3 here is CASSYSNRGRQETQYF. CDR3 coding DNA: TGTGCCAGCAGTTACTCGAACAGGGGGCGGCAAGAGACCCAGTACTTC.

This rearrangement joins TRBV30 to TRBJ1-5; D unresolved. Germline CDR1 GTSNPN, CDR2 SVGIG (reference sequence). V shed 5 bases and J shed 6 bases, with 14 bases lying between them. This CDR3 has 13 amino acids. This CDR3 is CAWAKGGVQPQHF. The CDR3 region has the DNA TGTGCCTGGGCCAAAGGTGGGGTTCAGCCCCAGCATTTT. Based on the CDR3 plus reference TRBV30 and TRBJ1-5, the full variable domain is SQTIHQWPATLVQPVGSPLSLECTVEGTSNPNLYWYRQAAGRGLQLLFYSVGIGQISSEVPQNLSASRPQDRQFILSSKKLLLSDSGFYLCAWAKGGVQPQHFGDGTRLSIL.

This sequence joins TRBV11-2 and TRBJ2-1; 12 bases align to TRBD2. The CDR3 spans 15 residues. CDR1 SGHAT and CDR2 FQNNGV come from the germline V gene. The trim removed 4 bases at V and 5 bases at J, leaving 3 bases unmatched. The CDR3 is CASSSLAGGHNEQFF. The CDR3 DNA is TGTGCCAGCAGCTCACTAGCGGGAGGTCACAATGAGCAGTTCTTC.

The V and J genes are TRBV7-8 and TRBJ1-3; D ambiguous. Germline lookup yields CDR1 SGHVS and CDR2 FQNEAQ. V shed 0 bases and J shed 2 bases, with 8 bases lying between them. The CDR3 runs 15 residues. The CDR3 sequence: CASSLARGTGNTIYF. The DNA for the CDR3 is TGTGCCAGCAGCTTAGCACGAGGTACTGGAAACACCATATATTTT.

The chain couples TRBV15 to TRBJ2-1, with D possibly matching TRBD2 (5 bases). In germline, CDR1 is LNHNV, CDR2 YYDKDF (reference sequence). The CDR3 loop spans 16 amino acids. V lost 3 bases and J 0 bases, leaving 12 bases between the germline ends. The CDR3 protein is CATSSTSGSSYNEQFF. CDR3 sequence (DNA): TGTGCCACCAGCAGCACGAGCGGAAGCTCCTACAATGAGCAGTTCTTC.

The count of this clone is one. The chain combines TRBV6-6 with TRBJ2-2; D uncertain. The germline gives CDR1 MNHNY, CDR2 SVGAGI (reference sequence). V lost 4 bases to trimming and J lost 1 base, with 10 bases between them. The CDR3 totals 15 residues. The CDR3 loop reads CASSFGGRNTGELFF. CDR3 coding DNA: TGTGCCAGCAGTTTCGGCGGCAGGAACACCGGGGAGCTGTTTTTT.